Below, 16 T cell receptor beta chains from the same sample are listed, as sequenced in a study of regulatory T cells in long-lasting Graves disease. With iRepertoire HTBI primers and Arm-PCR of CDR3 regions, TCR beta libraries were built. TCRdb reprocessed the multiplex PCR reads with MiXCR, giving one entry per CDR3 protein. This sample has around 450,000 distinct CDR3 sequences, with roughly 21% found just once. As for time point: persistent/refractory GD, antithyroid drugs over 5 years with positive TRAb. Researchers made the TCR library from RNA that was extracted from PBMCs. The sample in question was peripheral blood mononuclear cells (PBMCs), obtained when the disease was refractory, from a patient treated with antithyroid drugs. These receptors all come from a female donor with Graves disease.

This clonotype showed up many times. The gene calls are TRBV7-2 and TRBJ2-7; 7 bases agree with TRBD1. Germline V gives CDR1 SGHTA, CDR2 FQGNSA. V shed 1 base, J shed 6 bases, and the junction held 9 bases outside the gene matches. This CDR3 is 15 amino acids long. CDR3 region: CASSLVQGTVAEQYF. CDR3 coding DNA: TGTGCCAGCAGCTTAGTCCAGGGGACAGTGGCCGAGCAGTACTTC. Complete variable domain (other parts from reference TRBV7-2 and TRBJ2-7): GAGVSQSPSNKVTEKGKDVELRCDPISGHTALYWYRQSLGQGLEFLIYFQGNSAPDKSGLPSDRFSAERTGGSVSTLTIQRTQQEDSAVYLCASSLVQGTVAEQYFGPGTRLTVT.

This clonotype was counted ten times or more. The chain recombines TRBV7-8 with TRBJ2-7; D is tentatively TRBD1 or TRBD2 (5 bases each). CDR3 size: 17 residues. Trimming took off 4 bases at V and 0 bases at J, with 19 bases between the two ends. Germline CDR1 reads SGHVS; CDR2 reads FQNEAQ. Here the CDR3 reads CASSSRFLGPSSYEQYF. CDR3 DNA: TGTGCCAGCAGCTCTCGATTCTTGGGACCGAGCTCCTACGAGCAGTACTTC. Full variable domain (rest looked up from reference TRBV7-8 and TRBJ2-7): GAGVSQSPRYKVAKRGQDVALRCDPISGHVSLFWYQQALGQGPEFLTYFQNEAQLDKSGLPSDRFFAERPEGSVSTLKIQRTQQEDSAVYLCASSSRFLGPSSYEQYFGPGTRLTVT.

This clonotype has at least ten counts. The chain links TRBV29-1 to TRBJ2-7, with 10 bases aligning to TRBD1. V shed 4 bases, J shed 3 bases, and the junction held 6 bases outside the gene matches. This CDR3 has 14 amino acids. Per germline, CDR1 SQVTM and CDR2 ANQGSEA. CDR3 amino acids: CSVVGTGAVYEQYF. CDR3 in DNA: TGCAGCGTTGTGGGGACAGGGGCTGTCTACGAGCAGTACTTC.

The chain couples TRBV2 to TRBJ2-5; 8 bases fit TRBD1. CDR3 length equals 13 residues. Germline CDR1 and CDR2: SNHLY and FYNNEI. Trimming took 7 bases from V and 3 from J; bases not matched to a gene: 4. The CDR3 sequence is CASIATGEETQYF. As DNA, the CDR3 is TGTGCCAGCATCGCGACAGGGGAAGAGACCCAGTACTTC.

CDR3 coding DNA: TGTGCCAGCAGCCAAGAAGGCAGGGGGCGCGATAACTATGGCTACACCTTC. It is translated as CASSQEGRGRDNYGYTF. J is TRBJ1-2 and V is TRBV4-2, with 8 positions matching TRBD1. J was trimmed by 1 base and V by 0 bases; bases with no gene match: 7. This CDR3 is 17 amino acids long. Germline CDR1 reads LGHNA; CDR2 reads YNFKEQ.

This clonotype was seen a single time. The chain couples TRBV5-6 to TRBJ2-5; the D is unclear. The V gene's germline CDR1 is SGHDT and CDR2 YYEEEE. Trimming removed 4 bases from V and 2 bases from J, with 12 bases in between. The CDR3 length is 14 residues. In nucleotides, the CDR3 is TGTGCCAGCAGCCCTGCGCACCCGCAAGAGACCCAGTACTTC. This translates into CASSPAHPQETQYF. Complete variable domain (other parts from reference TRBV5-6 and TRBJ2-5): DAGVTQSPTHLIKTRGQQVTLRCSPKSGHDTVSWYQQALGQGPQFIFQYYEEEERQRGNFPDRFSGHQFPNYSSELNVNALLLGDSALYLCASSPAHPQETQYFGPGTRLLVL.

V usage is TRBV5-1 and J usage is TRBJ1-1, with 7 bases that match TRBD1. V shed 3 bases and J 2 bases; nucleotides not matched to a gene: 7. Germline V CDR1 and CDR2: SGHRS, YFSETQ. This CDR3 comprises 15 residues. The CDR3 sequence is CASSSTGTDNTEAFF. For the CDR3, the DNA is TGCGCCAGCAGCTCAACCGGGACAGACAACACTGAAGCTTTCTTT.

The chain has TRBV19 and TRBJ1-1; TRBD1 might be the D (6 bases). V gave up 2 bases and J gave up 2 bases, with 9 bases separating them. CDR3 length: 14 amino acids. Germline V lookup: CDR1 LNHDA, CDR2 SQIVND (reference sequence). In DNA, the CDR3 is TGTGCCAGTAGTATATTAGGGGGAAACACTGAAGCTTTCTTT. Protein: CASSILGGNTEAFF.

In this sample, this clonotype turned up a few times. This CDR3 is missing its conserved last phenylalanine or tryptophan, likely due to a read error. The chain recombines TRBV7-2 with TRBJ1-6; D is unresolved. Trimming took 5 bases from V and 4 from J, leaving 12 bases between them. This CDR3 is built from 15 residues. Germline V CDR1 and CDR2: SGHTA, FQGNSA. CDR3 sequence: CASSPPNSYNSPLHS. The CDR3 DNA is TGTGCCAGCAGCCCCCCGAACAGTTATAATTCACCCCTCCACTCT.

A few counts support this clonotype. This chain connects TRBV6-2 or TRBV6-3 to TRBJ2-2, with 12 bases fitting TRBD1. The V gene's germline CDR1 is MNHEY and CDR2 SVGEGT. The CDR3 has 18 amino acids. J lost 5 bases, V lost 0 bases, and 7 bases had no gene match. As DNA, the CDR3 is TGTGCCAGCAGTTACTCAGGGGGACAGGGGGCGAGGACCGGGGAGCTGTTTTTT. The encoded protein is CASSYSGGQGARTGELFF.

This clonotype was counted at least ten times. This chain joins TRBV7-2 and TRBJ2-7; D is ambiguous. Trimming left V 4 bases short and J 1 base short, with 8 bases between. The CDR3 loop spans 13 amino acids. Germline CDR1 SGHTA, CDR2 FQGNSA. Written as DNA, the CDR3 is TGTGCCAGCAGCTCCCCCTTTTCCTACGAGCAGTACTTC. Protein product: CASSSPFSYEQYF.

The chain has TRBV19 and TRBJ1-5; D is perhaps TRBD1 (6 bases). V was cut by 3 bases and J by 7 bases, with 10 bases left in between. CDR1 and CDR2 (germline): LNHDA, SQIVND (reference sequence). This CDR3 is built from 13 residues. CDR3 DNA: TGTGCCAGTAGTATTCAGGGGAGACAGCCCCAGCATTTT. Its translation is CASSIQGRQPQHF.

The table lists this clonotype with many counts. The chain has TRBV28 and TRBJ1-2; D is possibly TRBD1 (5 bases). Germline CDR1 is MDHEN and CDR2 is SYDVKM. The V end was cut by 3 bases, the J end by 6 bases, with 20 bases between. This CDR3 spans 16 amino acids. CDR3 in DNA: TGTGCCAGCAGTTTTCCCGCCAGGGCGGCTATGGATGGCTACACCTTC. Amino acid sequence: CASSFPARAAMDGYTF.

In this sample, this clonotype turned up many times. In nucleotides, the CDR3 is TGTGCCAGCAGCTTACAGGGAATCCCTGGGGCCAACGTCCTGACTTTC. It yields the protein CASSLQGIPGANVLTF. The chain has TRBV13 and TRBJ2-6; D may be TRBD1 (5 bases). The CDR3 has 16 amino acids. Germline-derived CDR1 and CDR2 are PRHDT and FYEKMQ (reference sequence). Trimming cost V 2 bases and J 2 bases, with 10 bases left between them. Looking up the rest from reference TRBV13 and TRBJ2-6 gives the full variable domain: AAGVIQSPRHLIKEKRETATLKCYPIPRHDTVYWYQQGPGQDPQFLISFYEKMQSDKGSIPDRFSAQQFSDYHSELNMSSLELGDSALYFCASSLQGIPGANVLTFGAGSRLTVL.

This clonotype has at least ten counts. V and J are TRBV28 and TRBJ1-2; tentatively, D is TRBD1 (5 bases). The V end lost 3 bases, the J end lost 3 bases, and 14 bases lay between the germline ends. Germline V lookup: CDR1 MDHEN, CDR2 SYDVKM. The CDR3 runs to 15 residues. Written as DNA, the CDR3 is TGTGCCAGCAGTTTCCCGGACAAACCCTACTATGGCTACACCTTC. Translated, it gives CASSFPDKPYYGYTF.

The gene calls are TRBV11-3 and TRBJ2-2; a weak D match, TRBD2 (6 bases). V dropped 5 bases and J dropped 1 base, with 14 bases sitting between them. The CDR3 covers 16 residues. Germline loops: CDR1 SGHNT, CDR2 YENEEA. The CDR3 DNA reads TGTGCCAGCAGCCCGGCGGGGACTCTGAACACCGGGGAGCTGTTTTTT. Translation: CASSPAGTLNTGELFF.